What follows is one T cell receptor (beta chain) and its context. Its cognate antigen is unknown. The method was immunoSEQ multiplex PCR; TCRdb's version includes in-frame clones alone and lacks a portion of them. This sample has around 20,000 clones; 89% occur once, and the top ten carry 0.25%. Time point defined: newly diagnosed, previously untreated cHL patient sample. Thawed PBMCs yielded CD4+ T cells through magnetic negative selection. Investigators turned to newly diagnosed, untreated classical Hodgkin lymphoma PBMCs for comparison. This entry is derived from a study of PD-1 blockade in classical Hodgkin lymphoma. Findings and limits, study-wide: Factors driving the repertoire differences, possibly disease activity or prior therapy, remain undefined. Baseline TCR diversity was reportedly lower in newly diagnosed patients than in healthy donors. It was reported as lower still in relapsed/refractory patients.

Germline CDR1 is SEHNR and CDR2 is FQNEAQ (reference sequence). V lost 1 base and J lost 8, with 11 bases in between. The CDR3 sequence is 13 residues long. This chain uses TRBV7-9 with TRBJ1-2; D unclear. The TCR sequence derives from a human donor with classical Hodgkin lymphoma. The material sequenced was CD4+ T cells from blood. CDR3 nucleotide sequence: TGTGCCAGCAGCTTAGAAAACCCCTACGGCTACACCTTC. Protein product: CASSLENPYGYTF.